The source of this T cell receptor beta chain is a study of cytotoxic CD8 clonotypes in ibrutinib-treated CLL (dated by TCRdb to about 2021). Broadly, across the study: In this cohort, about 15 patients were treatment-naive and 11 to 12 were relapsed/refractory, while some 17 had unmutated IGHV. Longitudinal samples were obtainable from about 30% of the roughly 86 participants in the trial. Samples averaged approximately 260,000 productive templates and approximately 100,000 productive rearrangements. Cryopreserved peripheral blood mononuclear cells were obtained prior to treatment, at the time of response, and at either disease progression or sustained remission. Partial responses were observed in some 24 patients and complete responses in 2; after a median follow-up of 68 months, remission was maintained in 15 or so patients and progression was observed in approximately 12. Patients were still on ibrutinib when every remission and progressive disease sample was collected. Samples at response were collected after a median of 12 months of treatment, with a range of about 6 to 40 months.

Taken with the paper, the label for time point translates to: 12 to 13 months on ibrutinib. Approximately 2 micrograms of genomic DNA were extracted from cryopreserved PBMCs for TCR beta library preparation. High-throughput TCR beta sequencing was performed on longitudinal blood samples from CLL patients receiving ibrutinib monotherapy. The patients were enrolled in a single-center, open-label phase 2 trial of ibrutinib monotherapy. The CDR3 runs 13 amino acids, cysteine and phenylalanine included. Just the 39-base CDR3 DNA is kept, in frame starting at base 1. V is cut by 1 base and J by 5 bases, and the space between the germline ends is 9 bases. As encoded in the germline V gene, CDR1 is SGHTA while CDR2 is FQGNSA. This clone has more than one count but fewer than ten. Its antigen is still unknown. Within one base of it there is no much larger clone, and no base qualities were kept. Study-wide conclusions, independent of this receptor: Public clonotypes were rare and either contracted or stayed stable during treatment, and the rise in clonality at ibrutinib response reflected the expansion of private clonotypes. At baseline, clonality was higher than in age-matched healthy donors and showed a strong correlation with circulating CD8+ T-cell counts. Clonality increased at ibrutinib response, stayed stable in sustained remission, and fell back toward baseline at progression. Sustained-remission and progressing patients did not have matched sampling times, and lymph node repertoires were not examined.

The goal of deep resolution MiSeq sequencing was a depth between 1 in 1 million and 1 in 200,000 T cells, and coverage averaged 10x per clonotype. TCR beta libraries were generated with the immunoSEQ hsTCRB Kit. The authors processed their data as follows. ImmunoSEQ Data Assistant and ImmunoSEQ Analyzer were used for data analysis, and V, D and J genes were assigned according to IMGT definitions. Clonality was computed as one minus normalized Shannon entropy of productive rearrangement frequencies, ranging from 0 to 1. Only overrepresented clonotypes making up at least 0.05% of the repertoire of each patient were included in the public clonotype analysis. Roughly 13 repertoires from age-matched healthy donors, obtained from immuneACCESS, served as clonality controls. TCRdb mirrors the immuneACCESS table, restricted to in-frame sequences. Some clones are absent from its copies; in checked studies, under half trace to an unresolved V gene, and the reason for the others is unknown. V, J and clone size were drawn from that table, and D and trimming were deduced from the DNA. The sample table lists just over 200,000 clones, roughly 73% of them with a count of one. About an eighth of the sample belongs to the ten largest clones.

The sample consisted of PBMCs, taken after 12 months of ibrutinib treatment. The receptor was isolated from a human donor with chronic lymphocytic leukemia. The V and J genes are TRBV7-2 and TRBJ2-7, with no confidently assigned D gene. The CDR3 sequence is CASSLEHRNEQYF. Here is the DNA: TGTGCCAGCAGCTTAGAACATAGGAACGAGCAGTACTTC.